The following is a T cell receptor (beta chain) sequence with its context. Antigen specificity is unknown. Nominal health characterized the donors when sampled, though unrecorded immune exposures were likely. The data were taken from a study of cytomegalovirus exposure and HLA in healthy donors. Study-level results: Later analysis showed most CMV-associated TCR beta chains appearing HLA-restricted. From TCR beta sequences, most subjects' HLA-A and HLA-B alleles were reportedly predicted accurately. Reports showed the classifier diagnosing cytomegalovirus status with high specificity and sensitivity.

With 60 Vbeta and 13 Jbeta primers, the PCR was carried out. Repertoires were generated with immunoSEQ multiplex PCR, while TCRdb's copy carries only in-frame clones and drops some. The table lists fewer than 150,000 clones, around 81% of them singletons. The CDR3 is made up of 15 amino acids. In germline, CDR1 is MNHEY, CDR2 SVGAGI. V gave up 5 bases and J gave up 4 bases; unmatched junction bases: 8. This receptor was taken from a middle-aged man in good health and CMV-seropositive. The rearrangement links TRBV6-5 to TRBJ2-5; 9 positions agree with TRBD1. Sequencing was performed on PBMCs. CDR3 sequence: CASSQHRGRPETQYF. CDR3 bases: TGTGCCAGCAGTCAGCACAGGGGGCGGCCAGAGACCCAGTACTTC.